This T cell receptor beta chain was recorded in a study of T cells in Graves' hyperthyroidism and ophthalmopathy. The CDR3 loop spans 14 amino acids. The V segment lost 2 bases and the J segment 2 bases; nucleotides outside the gene matches: 0. The germline gives CDR1 LGHDT, CDR2 YNNKEL (reference sequence). Diagnosis of hyperthyroidism was new in patients aged 18 to 65, and its duration was under 2 months. Overall study results and limits: Most thyroid clonotypes that were expanded above 0.001 also turned up in blood.

This clonotype occurred many times. Its target is not known. Amplified regions were TCR beta CDR3 sequences from RNA transcripts. The HTBI primer set was used in a first-round RT-PCR of the TCR CDR3. TCRdb re-derived calls from the multiplex PCR reads in MiXCR, one entry per CDR3 protein. This table holds roughly 380,000 distinct CDR3 sequences, 11% to 15% found once. The sample comprised blood. The gene calls are TRBV3-1 and TRBJ2-1; 7 bases match TRBD2. This clonotype was sampled from a woman aged 60-75 years with Graves' hyperthyroidism. The CDR3, as DNA: TGTGCCAGCAGCCAACTAGCGGCCTACAATGAGCAGTTCTTC. Amino acids: CASSQLAAYNEQFF.